These 22 T cell receptor beta chains share one sample of origin, sequenced in a study of Ad26.COV2.S vaccination and SARS-CoV-2 variants. Treatment reported: 15 to 20 received Ad26.COV2.S at low or high dose, single or two shots; 5 received placebo; per-sample allocation not given. The study sampled participants on day 63 after the first vaccine or placebo injection. The data were produced by immunoSEQ multiplex PCR, yet TCRdb's version contains in-frame clones alone and is incomplete. This sample carries around 250,000 clones, 87% of them seen once, and the ten largest clones take about 2.8%. The starting material was peripheral blood, obtained in a trial of Ad26.COV2.S vaccine versus placebo. These TCRs come from a person aged 18-60 years who received the Ad26.COV2.S COVID-19 vaccine or a placebo.

J is TRBJ1-1 and V is TRBV7-2; D may be TRBD1 (5 bases). Trimming took 1 base from V and 3 from J, leaving 12 bases between them. The germline gives CDR1 SGHTA, CDR2 FQGNSA. CDR3 size: 15 residues. The CDR3 is CASSLGPRADTEAFF. CDR3 sequence (DNA): TGTGCCAGCAGCTTAGGTCCCAGGGCGGACACTGAAGCTTTCTTT.

This clone came up once. The V call is TRBV4-1, the J call TRBJ2-1; no clear D. Trimming took 0 bases from V and 4 from J, leaving 13 bases between them. The CDR3 extends over 16 amino acids. CDR1 and CDR2 from the germline V gene are MGHRA and YSYEKL. The CDR3 protein is CASSQDSRSPYNEQFF. The CDR3 region has the DNA TGCGCCAGCAGCCAAGATAGCCGCTCCCCATACAATGAGCAGTTCTTC.

The chain has TRBV6-5 and TRBJ2-5; 15 bases align to TRBD2. The CDR3 spans 15 residues. V lost 4 bases and J lost 8; bases outside the gene matches: 5. The germline V gene has CDR1 MNHEY and CDR2 SVGAGI. CDR3 amino acids: CASSWWTSGGATQYF. In nucleotides, the CDR3 is TGTGCCAGCAGTTGGTGGACTAGCGGGGGGGCTACCCAGTACTTC.

The chain joins TRBV4-3 to TRBJ2-3; TRBD2 matches 7 bases. Germline lookup yields CDR1 LGHNA and CDR2 YSLEER. V lost 4 bases, J lost 4 bases, and 8 bases stayed unmatched. This CDR3 spans 15 amino acids. CDR3 amino acids: CASSRGSLAADTQYF. CDR3 sequence (DNA): TGCGCCAGCAGCCGGGGAAGTCTAGCGGCAGATACGCAGTATTTT.

The V and J genes are TRBV12-5 and TRBJ2-3; no definite D call. This CDR3 spans 16 amino acids. The germline CDR1 and CDR2 sequences are LGHNT and FRNRAP. Deletions cut 5 bases from V and 0 bases from J, with 15 bases between. In DNA, the CDR3 is TGTGCTAGTGGTCTCCGGGCCCAGGCTAGCACAGATACGCAGTATTTT. Its protein is CASGLRAQASTDTQYF.

There are a few counts of this clone. The chain employs TRBV5-8 and TRBJ2-3; 7 bases line up with TRBD1. The length of the CDR3 is 14 residues. V shed 6 bases and J 5 bases; nucleotides not matched to a gene: 9. The germline V gene encodes CDR1 SGHTS and CDR2 YDEGEE. The CDR3 loop is CASNLGGAGDTQYF. The CDR3 coding sequence is TGTGCCAGCAACCTAGGGGGCGCGGGAGATACGCAGTATTTT.

This clone was recorded once. This chain connects TRBV7-8 to TRBJ2-3, with TRBD2 identical over 9 bases. This CDR3 has 16 amino acids. V lost 4 bases to trimming and J lost 2 bases; unmatched junction nucleotides: 7. CDR1 is SGHVS, CDR2 FQNEAQ, per germline. As DNA, the CDR3 is TGTGCCAGCAGCTCCCGCGGGGGGGTGATCACAGATACGCAGTATTTT. Encoded protein: CASSSRGGVITDTQYF. Based on the CDR3 plus reference TRBV7-8 and TRBJ2-3, the full variable domain is GAGVSQSPRYKVAKRGQDVALRCDPISGHVSLFWYQQALGQGPEFLTYFQNEAQLDKSGLPSDRFFAERPEGSVSTLKIQRTQQEDSAVYLCASSSRGGVITDTQYFGPGTRLTVL.

The J gene is TRBJ2-1, the V gene TRBV7-2; D is undetermined. Germline V gene data show CDR1 as SGHTA and CDR2 as FQGNSA. Deletions cut 5 bases from V and 12 bases from J, with 14 bases between. There are 12 residues in the CDR3. In nucleotides, the CDR3 is TGTGCCAGCAGCGGCGACTCCGTGACGCAGTTCTTC. This translates into CASSGDSVTQFF.

There are many counts of this clone. This sequence joins TRBV19 and TRBJ1-2, with 8 bases fitting TRBD1. CDR1 and CDR2 from the germline V gene are LNHDA and SQIVND (reference sequence). Trimming removed 5 bases from V and 4 bases from J; junction bases left unmatched: 12. The CDR3 has 16 residues. The CDR3, as DNA: TGTGCCAGTAGTCCACAACAGGGGGATGGCATCTATGGCTACACCTTC. This translates into CASSPQQGDGIYGYTF.

In DNA form, the CDR3 reads TGCGCCAGCAGCCAATTCGCCGTAGCGGGCGCCTACAATGAGCAGTTCTTC. It translates to CASSQFAVAGAYNEQFF. V gene TRBV4-1 combines with J gene TRBJ2-1; TRBD2 matches at 7 bases. V shed 2 bases, J shed 2 bases, and the junction held 9 bases outside the gene matches. Germline V lookup: CDR1 MGHRA, CDR2 YSYEKL. This CDR3 has 17 amino acids.

The chain joins TRBV29-1 to TRBJ2-1; D gene uncertain. V lost 4 bases, J lost 0 bases, and 1 base lay in between. The CDR3 sequence is 11 residues long. CDR1 is SQVTM and CDR2 is ANQGSEA in the germline V gene. In DNA, the CDR3 is TGCAGCGTTGTCTCCTACAATGAGCAGTTCTTC. Protein sequence: CSVVSYNEQFF.

The genes are TRBV4-2 and TRBJ2-3; TRBD2 agrees at 9 bases. V was clipped by 2 bases and J by 3 bases; unmatched bases: 12. This CDR3 region has 18 residues. Germline CDR1 is LGHNA and CDR2 is YNFKEQ. This CDR3 is CASSQFPSGTAGTDTQYF. CDR3 nucleotides: TGTGCCAGCAGCCAATTTCCTAGCGGGACGGCCGGTACAGATACGCAGTATTTT.

The chain combines TRBV13 with TRBJ2-1; the D call may be TRBD1 or TRBD2 (5 bases each). This CDR3 has 15 amino acids. Looked up from germline, CDR1 is PRHDT and CDR2 is FYEKMQ (reference sequence). Deletions cut 1 base from V and 5 bases from J, with 12 bases between. CDR3 protein: CASSLVGDLNNEQFF. CDR3 DNA: TGTGCCAGCAGCTTAGTGGGGGACCTAAACAATGAGCAGTTCTTC.

The gene calls are TRBV18 and TRBJ1-2; 7 nucleotides match TRBD1. V shed 1 base, J shed 2 bases, and the junction held 4 bases outside the gene matches. This CDR3 has 15 amino acids. Per germline, CDR1 KGHSH and CDR2 LQKENI. CDR3: CASSPLDRVNYGYTF. In nucleotides, the CDR3 is TGTGCCAGCTCACCACTAGACAGGGTGAACTATGGCTACACCTTC. Drawing the rest from reference TRBV18 and TRBJ1-2, the complete variable domain is NAGVMQNPRHLVRRRGQEARLRCSPMKGHSHVYWYRQLPEEGLKFMVYLQKENIIDESGMPKERFSAEFPKEGPSILRIQQVVRGDSAAYFCASSPLDRVNYGYTFGSGTRLTVV.

The chain joins TRBV7-9 to TRBJ2-2, with TRBD2 identical over 12 bases. V lost 5 bases, J lost 0 bases, and 10 bases stayed unmatched. Germline V lookup: CDR1 SEHNR, CDR2 FQNEAQ (reference sequence). The CDR3 contains 19 residues. The CDR3 here is CASSLGLAGPNPNTGELFF. The CDR3, as DNA: TGTGCCAGCAGCCTGGGACTAGCGGGCCCCAACCCGAACACCGGGGAGCTGTTTTTT.

This clone was observed a single time. The rearrangement uses TRBV6-5 and TRBJ1-2; D call uncertain. The V gene's germline CDR1 is MNHEY and CDR2 SVGAGI. This CDR3 spans 15 amino acids. V lost 8 bases, J lost 0 bases, and 16 bases lay in between. Here the CDR3 reads CASRTRVATNYGYTF. DNA for the CDR3: TGTGCCAGCCGAACCCGGGTGGCGACTAACTATGGCTACACCTTC.

The J gene is TRBJ2-5, the V gene TRBV5-4, with D perhaps TRBD2 (6 bases). Per the germline V gene, CDR1 is SGHNT and CDR2 is YYREEE (reference sequence). CDR3 length equals 16 residues. Trimming cost V 0 bases and J 4 bases, with 16 bases left between them. This chain's CDR3 is CASSLGALRERETQYF. In DNA form, the CDR3 reads TGTGCCAGCAGCTTGGGGGCCCTACGGGAGCGAGAGACCCAGTACTTC. The variable domain in full, with the rest retrieved from reference TRBV5-4 and TRBJ2-5, is ETGVTQSPTHLIKTRGQQVTLRCSSQSGHNTVSWYQQALGQGPQFIFQYYREEENGRGNFPPRFSGLQFPNYSSELNVNALELDDSALYLCASSLGALRERETQYFGPGTRLLVL.

The rearrangement joins TRBV6-2 or TRBV6-3 to TRBJ2-7; D might be TRBD2 (5 bases). The length of the CDR3 is 13 residues. V was pared by 5 bases and J by 6 bases, with 14 bases between. CDR1 and CDR2 from the germline V gene are MNHEY and SVGEGT. CDR3 protein: CASSRDTAGEQYV. The CDR3 DNA follows: TGTGCCAGCAGTCGAGACACGGCGGGCGAGCAGTACGTC.

This chain uses TRBV10-3 with TRBJ2-7; 7 bases agree with TRBD2. This CDR3 region has 16 residues. J lost 1 base, V lost 0 bases, and 6 bases had no gene match. Per germline, CDR1 ENHRY and CDR2 SYGVKD. CDR3: CAISESAGDRSYEQYV. The CDR3 DNA follows: TGTGCCATCAGTGAGTCCGCGGGGGACCGATCCTACGAGCAGTACGTC.

CDR3 region: CATSDLGSYTF. CDR3 DNA: TGTGCCACCAGTGATTTGGGCAGCTACACCTTC. The chain carries TRBV24-1 and TRBJ1-2; no clear D. CDR3 length: 11 amino acids. Germline V gene data show CDR1 as KGHDR and CDR2 as SFDVKD. Trimming pared 0 bases from V and 9 bases from J, leaving 4 bases between.

The genes are TRBV3-1 (or the pseudogene TRBV3-2) and TRBJ1-6; D gene ambiguous. The length of the CDR3 is 15 residues. V was shortened by 0 bases and J by 0 bases, with 3 bases between the two germline ends. The germline V gene encodes CDR1 LGHDT and CDR2 YNNKEL (reference sequence). CDR3 in DNA: TGTGCCAGCAGCCAAGACGGCTCCTATAATTCACCCCTCCACTTT. Its translation: CASSQDGSYNSPLHF.

This rearrangement joins TRBV3-1 (or the pseudogene TRBV3-2) to TRBJ2-7; D is undetermined. The CDR3 loop spans 13 amino acids. CDR1 is LGHDT, CDR2 YNNKEL, per germline (reference sequence). V lost 2 bases, J lost 3 bases, and 8 bases lay in between. Written as DNA, the CDR3 is TGTGCCAGCAGCCAACGAGGTATCTACGAGCAGTACTTC. Amino acid sequence: CASSQRGIYEQYF.